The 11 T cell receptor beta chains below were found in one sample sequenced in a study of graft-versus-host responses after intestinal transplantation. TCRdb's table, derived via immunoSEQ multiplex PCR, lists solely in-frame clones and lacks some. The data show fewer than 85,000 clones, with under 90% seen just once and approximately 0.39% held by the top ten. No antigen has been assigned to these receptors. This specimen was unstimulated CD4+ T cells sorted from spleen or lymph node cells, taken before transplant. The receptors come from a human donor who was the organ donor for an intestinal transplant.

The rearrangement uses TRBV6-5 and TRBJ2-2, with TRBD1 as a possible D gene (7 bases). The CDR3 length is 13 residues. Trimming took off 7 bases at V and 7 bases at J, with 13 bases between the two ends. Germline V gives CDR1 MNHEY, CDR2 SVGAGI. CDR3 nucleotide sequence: TGTGCCAGCATCCCAGGGGGGAGCGGGGAGCTGTTTTTT. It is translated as CASIPGGSGELFF.

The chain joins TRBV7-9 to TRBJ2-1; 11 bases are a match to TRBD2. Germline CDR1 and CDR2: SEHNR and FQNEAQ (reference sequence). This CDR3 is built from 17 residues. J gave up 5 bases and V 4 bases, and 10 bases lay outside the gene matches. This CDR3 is CASSSPSRLAGHNEQFF. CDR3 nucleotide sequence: TGTGCCAGCAGCTCCCCGAGCCGACTAGCGGGACACAATGAGCAGTTCTTC.

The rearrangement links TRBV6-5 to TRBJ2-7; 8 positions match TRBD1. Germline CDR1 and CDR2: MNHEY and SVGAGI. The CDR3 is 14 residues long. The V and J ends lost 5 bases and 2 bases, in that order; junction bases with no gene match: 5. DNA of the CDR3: TGTGCCAGCAGTCGCGACAGGGGAGCCTACGAGCAGTACGTC. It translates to CASSRDRGAYEQYV.

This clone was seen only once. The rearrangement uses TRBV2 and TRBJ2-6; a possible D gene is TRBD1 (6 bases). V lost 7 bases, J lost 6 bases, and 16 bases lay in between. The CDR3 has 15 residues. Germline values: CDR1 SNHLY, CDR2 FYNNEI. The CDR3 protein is CASNKDSSSANVLTF. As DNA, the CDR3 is TGTGCCAGCAACAAGGACAGTTCCTCGGCCAACGTCCTGACTTTC.

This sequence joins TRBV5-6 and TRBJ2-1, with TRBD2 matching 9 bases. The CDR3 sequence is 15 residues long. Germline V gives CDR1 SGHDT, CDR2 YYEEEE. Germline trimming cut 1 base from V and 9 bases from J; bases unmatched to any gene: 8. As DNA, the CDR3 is TGTGCCAGCAGCTTGTACGGCGGGGGGGCCGTTGAGCAGTTCTTC. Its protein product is CASSLYGGGAVEQFF.

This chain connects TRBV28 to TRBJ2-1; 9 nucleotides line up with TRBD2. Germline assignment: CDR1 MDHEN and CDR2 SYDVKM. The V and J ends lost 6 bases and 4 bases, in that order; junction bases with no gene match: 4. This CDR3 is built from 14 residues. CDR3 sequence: CASRTRGGYNEQFF. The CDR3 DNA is TGTGCCAGCAGGACGCGGGGGGGATACAATGAGCAGTTCTTC.

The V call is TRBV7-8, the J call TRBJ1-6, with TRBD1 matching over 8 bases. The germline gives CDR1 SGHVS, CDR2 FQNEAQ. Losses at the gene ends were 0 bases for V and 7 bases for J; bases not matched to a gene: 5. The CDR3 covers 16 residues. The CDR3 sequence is CASSLAQGVWNSPLHF. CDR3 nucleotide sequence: TGTGCCAGCAGCTTAGCACAGGGGGTATGGAATTCACCCCTCCACTTT.

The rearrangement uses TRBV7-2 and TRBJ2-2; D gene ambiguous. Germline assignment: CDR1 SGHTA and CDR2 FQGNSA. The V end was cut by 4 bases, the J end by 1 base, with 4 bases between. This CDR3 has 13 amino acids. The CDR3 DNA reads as TGTGCCAGCAGCTCTAAGAACACCGGGGAGCTGTTTTTT. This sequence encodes CASSSKNTGELFF.

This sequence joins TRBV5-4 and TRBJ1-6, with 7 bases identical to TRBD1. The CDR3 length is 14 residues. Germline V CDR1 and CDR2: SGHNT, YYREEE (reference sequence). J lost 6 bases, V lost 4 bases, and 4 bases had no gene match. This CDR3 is CASSLGTVNSPLHF. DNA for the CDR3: TGTGCCAGCAGCCTCGGGACAGTTAATTCACCCCTCCACTTT. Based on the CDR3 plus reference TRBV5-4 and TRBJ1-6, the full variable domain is ETGVTQSPTHLIKTRGQQVTLRCSSQSGHNTVSWYQQALGQGPQFIFQYYREEENGRGNFPPRFSGLQFPNYSSELNVNALELDDSALYLCASSLGTVNSPLHFGNGTRLTVT.

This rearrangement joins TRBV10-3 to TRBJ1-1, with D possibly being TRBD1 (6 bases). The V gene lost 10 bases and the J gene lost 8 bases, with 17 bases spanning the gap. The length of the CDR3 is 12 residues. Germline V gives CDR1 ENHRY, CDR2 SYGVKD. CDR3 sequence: CATKRSGAEAFF. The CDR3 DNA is TGTGCCACCAAACGGTCAGGGGCCGAAGCTTTCTTT.

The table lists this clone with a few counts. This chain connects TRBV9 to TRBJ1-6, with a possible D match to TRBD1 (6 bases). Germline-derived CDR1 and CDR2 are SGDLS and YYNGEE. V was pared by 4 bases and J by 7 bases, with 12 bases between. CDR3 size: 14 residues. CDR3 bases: TGTGCCAGCAGCACCCGACAGGAGAATTCACCCCTCCACTTT. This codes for CASSTRQENSPLHF.